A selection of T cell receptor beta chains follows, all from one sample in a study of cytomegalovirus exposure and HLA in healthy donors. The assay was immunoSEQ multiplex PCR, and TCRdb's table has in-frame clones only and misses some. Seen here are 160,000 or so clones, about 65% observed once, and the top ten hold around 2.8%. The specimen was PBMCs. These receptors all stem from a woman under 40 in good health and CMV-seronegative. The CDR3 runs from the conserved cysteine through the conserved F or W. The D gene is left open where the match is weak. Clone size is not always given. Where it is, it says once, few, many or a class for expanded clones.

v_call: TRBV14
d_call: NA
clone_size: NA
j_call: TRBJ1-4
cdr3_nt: TGTGCCAGCAGCCTAGCGGCCACAACTAATGAAAAACTGTTTTTT
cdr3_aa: CASSLAATTNEKLFF

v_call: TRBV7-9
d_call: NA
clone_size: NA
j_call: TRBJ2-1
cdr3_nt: TGTTCCAGCAGCTACGCACGGGACTCCCAGTTCTTC
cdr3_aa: CSSSYARDSQFF

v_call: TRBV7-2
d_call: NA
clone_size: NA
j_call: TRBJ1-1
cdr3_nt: TGTGCCAGCAGCTTAGAGGGGCTGGGCACTGAAGCTTTCTTT
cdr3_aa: CASSLEGLGTEAFF

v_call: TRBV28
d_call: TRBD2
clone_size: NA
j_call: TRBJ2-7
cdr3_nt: TGTGCCAGCAGTTTAGGACTAGCGGGGGAGCAGTACTTC
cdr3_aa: CASSLGLAGEQYF

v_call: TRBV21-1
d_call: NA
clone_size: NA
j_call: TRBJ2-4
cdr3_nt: TGTGCCAGAAGTTTCCGGGGGGGGGACAGGGGCATGGGGGGGGCCAAAAACATTCAGTACTTC
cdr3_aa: CARSFRGGDRGMGGAKNIQYF

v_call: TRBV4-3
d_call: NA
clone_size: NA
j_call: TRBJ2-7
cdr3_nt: TGCGCCAGCAGCCACGACGACAGAACCGAGCAGTACTTC
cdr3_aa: CASSHDDRTEQYF

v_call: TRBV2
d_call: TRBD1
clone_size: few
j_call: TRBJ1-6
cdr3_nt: TGTGCCAGGGCGGGACAGGGGGATTCACCCCTCCACTTT
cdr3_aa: CARAGQGDSPLHF

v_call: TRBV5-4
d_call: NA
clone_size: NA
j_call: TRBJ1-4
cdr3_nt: TGTGCCAGCAGCTTACCCCCGGGTCCCAGGTTTTTT
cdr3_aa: CASSLPPGPRFF

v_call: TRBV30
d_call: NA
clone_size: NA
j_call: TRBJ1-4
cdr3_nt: TGTGCCTGGAGTGACCGGGCTCCGGGGGATGAAAAACTGTTTTTT
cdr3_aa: CAWSDRAPGDEKLFF

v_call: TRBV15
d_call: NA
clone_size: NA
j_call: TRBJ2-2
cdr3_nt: TGTGCCACCGGCGGGACGAACACCGGGGAGCTGTTTTTT
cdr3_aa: CATGGTNTGELFF

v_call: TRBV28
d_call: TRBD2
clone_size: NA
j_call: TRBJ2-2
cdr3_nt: TGTGCCAGCAGCGCGCTAGCGGGGGAGGGCGGGGAGCTGTTTTTT
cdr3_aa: CASSALAGEGGELFF

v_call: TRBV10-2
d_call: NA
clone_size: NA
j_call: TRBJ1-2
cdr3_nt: TGCGCCAGCCTGGGTGCCGGGACTCTCTATGGCTACACCTTC
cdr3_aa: CASLGAGTLYGYTF

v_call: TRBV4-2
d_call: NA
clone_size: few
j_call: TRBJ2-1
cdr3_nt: TGTGCCAGCAGCCAAGATAGCGCTTATGAGCAGTTCTTC
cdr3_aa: CASSQDSAYEQFF

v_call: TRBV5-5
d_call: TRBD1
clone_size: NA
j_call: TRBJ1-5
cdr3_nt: TGTGCCAGCAGCGGACAGGGAGGCGGCAATCAGCCCCAGCATTTT
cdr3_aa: CASSGQGGGNQPQHF

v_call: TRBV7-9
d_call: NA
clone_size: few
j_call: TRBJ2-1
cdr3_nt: TGTGCCAGCAGCTTAGTGAGCTCCTACAATGAGCAGTTCTTC
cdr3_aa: CASSLVSSYNEQFF

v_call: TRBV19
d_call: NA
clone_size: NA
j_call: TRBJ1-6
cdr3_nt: TGTGCCAGTAAGATAGGGGTCTCCTATAATTCACCCCTCCACTTT
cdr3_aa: CASKIGVSYNSPLHF

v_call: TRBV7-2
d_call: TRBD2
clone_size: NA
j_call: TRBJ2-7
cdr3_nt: TGTGCCAGCAGCTTACCGCGCGGGAGGTCCGGCGAGCAGTACTTC
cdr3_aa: CASSLPRGRSGEQYF

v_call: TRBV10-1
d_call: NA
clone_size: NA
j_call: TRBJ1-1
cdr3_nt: TGCGCCACGCTATATGGTGACACTGAAGCTTTCTTT
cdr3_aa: CATLYGDTEAFF

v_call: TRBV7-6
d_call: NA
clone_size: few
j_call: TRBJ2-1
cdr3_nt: TGTGCCAGCAGGTTAAGCGACTACAATGAGCAGTTCTTC
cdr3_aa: CASRLSDYNEQFF

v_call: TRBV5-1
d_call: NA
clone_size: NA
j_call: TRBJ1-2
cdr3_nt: TGCGCCAGCTCTTTTCTGGACAGCTATGGCTACACCTTC
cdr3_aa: CASSFLDSYGYTF

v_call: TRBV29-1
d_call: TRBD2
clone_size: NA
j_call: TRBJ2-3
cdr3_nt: TGCAGCGTTGCCCCTAGCGGGAATCAAGATACGCAGTATTTT
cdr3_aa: CSVAPSGNQDTQYF

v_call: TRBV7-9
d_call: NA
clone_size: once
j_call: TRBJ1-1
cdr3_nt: TGTGCCAGCAGCCGGGGTCCGTTAATCGCTGAAGCTTTCTTT
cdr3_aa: CASSRGPLIAEAFF

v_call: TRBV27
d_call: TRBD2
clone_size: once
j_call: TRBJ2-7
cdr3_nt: TGTGCCAGCAGTTTGACTAGCCAGAACGAGCAGTACTTC
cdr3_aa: CASSLTSQNEQYF

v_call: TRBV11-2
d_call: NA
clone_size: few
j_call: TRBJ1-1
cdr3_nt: TGTGCCAGCAGCTTAAATCACATTCGCCCGGAAGCTTTCTTT
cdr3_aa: CASSLNHIRPEAFF

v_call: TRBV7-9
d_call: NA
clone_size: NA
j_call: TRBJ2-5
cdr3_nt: TGTGCCAGCAGCTTATCAGGGCTCGAAGCCCAGTACTTC
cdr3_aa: CASSLSGLEAQYF

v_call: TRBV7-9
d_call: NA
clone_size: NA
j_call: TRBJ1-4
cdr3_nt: TGTGCCAGCACCCGAGACTATTTCGAAAAACTGTTTTTT
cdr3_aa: CASTRDYFEKLFF

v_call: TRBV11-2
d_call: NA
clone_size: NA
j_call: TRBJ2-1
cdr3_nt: TGTGCCAGCAGCCCAAGGGGCGGTAGCTCCTACAATGAGCAGTTCTTC
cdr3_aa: CASSPRGGSSYNEQFF

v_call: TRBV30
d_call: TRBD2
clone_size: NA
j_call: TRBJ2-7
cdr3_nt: TGTGCCTACCTAGCGGGGGGCGAGCAGTACTTC
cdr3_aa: CAYLAGGEQYF

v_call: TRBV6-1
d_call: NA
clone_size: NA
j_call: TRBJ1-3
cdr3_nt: TGTGCCAGCAGTGAGCACCCGGTGTCAACCTCTGGAAACACCATATATTTT
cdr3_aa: CASSEHPVSTSGNTIYF

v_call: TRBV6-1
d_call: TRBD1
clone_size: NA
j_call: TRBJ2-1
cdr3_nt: TGTGCCAGCAGTGAGACGCAGGGGGCTCACAATGAGCAGTTCTTC
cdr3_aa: CASSETQGAHNEQFF

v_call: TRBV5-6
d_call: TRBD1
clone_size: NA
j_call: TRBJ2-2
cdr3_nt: TGTGCCAGCAGCTGGGGACAGTTCGCGAACACCGGGGAGCTGTTTTTT
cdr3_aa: CASSWGQFANTGELFF

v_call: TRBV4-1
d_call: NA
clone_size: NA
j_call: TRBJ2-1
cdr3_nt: TGCGCCAGCAGCCCCACTAGGGCCAATGAGCAGTTCTTC
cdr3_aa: CASSPTRANEQFF

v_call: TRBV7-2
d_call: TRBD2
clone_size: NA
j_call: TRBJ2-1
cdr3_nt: TGTGCCAGCAGCGTGACTAGCGGGTTAAGTTATGAGCAGTTCTTC
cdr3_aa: CASSVTSGLSYEQFF

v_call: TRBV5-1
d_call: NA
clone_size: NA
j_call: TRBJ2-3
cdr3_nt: TGCGCCAGCAGCACCACCTGGGGGGGCCCGGGAGATACGCAGTATTTT
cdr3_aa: CASSTTWGGPGDTQYF

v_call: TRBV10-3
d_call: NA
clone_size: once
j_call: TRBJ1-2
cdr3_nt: TGTGCCATCAGTGCTTCCAGGTCGGGGGATAGAGGCTACACCTTC
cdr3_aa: CAISASRSGDRGYTF

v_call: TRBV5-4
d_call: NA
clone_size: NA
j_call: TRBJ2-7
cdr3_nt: TGTGCCAGCAGCTCATCCTACGAGCAGTACTTC
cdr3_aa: CASSSSYEQYF

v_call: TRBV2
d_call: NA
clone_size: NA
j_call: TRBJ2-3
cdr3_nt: TGTGCCAGCAGTGAGGAAGCGGCTACGCAGTATTTT
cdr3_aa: CASSEEAATQYF

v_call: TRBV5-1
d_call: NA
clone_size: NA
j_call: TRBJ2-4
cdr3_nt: TGCGCCAGCAGCTTGGGGGGGACAATAAACATTCAGTACTTC
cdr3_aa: CASSLGGTINIQYF

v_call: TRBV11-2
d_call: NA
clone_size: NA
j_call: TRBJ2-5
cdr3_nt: TGTGCCAGCACCCGCGGATTGGGGGGGCGCGCAGAGACCCAGTACTTC
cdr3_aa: CASTRGLGGRAETQYF

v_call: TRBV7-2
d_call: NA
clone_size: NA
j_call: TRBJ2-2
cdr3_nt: TGTGCCAGCAGCTTAGCGAGGGCACCAAACACCGGGGAGCTGTTTTTT
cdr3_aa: CASSLARAPNTGELFF

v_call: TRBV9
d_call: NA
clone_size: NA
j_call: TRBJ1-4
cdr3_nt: TGTGCCAGCAGCCTGGGAGGGGAGGGTGAAAAACTGTTTTTT
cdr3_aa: CASSLGGEGEKLFF

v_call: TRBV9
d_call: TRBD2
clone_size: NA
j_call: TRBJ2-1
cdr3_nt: TGTGCCAGCAGCCCCCATTCCGTAGCGGGAGTTCCAGACAATGAGCAGTTCTTC
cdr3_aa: CASSPHSVAGVPDNEQFF

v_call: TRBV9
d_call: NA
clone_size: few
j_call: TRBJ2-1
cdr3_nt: TGTGCCAGCAGCGTAGGAGGGCATGAGCAGTTCTTC
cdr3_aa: CASSVGGHEQFF

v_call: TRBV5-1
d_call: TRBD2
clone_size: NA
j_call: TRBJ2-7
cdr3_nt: TGCGCCAGCAGCTTCTTTGGCGGGGGAGGCGAGCAGTACTTC
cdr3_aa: CASSFFGGGGEQYF

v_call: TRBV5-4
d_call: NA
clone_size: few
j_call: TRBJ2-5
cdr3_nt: TGTGCCAGCAGCTTACAGGGTAGAGAGACCCAGTACTTC
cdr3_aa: CASSLQGRETQYF

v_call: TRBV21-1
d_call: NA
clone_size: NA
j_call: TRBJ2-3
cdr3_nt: TGTGCCAGCAAAACAGGGTTCGGCACAGATACGCAGTATTTT
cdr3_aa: CASKTGFGTDTQYF

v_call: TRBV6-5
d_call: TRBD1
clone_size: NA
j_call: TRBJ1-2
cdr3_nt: TGTGCCAGCAGTTACACGGACAGGGGCAGGGGCTACACCTTC
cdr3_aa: CASSYTDRGRGYTF

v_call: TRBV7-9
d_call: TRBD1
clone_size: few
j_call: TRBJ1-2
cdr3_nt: TGTGCCAGCAGCCCGGGCCGGACAGGGAGCGGCTACACCTTC
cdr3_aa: CASSPGRTGSGYTF

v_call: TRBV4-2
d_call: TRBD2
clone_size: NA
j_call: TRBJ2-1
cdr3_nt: TGTGCCAGCAGCCAAGACGGTATTAGCGGGGGGTGGTCCTACAATGAGCAGTTCTTC
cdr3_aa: CASSQDGISGGWSYNEQFF